This is a list of T cell receptor beta chains from one sample in a study of blood T cell repertoires in COVID-19. Libraries were prepared by immunoSEQ multiplex PCR; TCRdb keeps only in-frame clonotypes and omits some of them. Of around 200,000 clones listed, approximately 85% were seen once; the top ten hold more than 8%. Sequencing was done on a sample of peripheral blood. The receptors shown here come from a woman of 80 years or more with acute or convalescent COVID-19. The CDR3 runs from the conserved cysteine through the conserved F or W. A D gene is named only where the DNA matches it firmly. The size field is filled for only some rows; it gives once, few, many or a size class.

.,TRBV6-2/TRBV6-3,TRBJ2-7,TRBD1,CASSYSPDRAYEQYF,TGTGCCAGCAGTTACTCGCCGGACAGGGCCTACGAGCAGTACTTC
.,TRBV6-5,TRBJ2-7,.,CAGSYSDRREQYF,TGTGCCGGCAGTTACTCGGACAGACGCGAGCAGTACTTC
once,TRBV5-6,TRBJ2-5,TRBD2,CASSWGGETQYF,TGTGCCAGCAGCTGGGGGGGAGAGACCCAGTACTTC
few,TRBV6-6,TRBJ2-1,.,CASSRADSVDNEQFF,TGTGCCAGCAGCCGAGCGGACAGCGTTGACAATGAGCAGTTCTTC
.,TRBV6-5,TRBJ2-1,TRBD2,CASSPGTSGRNEQFF,TGTGCCAGCAGCCCAGGGACTAGCGGGAGAAATGAGCAGTTCTTC
.,TRBV19,TRBJ1-2,TRBD1,CARPGQGNYGYTF,TGTGCCAGGCCGGGACAGGGAAACTATGGCTACACCTTC
.,TRBV6-2/TRBV6-3,TRBJ1-5,.,CASSYRGAGNLQPQHF,TGTGCCAGCAGTTACCGCGGGGCAGGCAACCTCCAGCCCCAGCATTTT
.,TRBV3-1/TRBV3-2,TRBJ2-2,TRBD2,CASSQASGSRGGELFF,TGTGCCAGCAGCCAAGCTAGCGGGAGTAGGGGCGGGGAGCTGTTTTTT
once,TRBV10-3,TRBJ1-5,.,CAISESGGAGGNQPQHF,TGTGCCATCAGTGAGTCTGGGGGGGCGGGCGGCAATCAGCCCCAGCATTTT
.,TRBV19,TRBJ2-1,.,CASSIRRTTPYNEQFF,TGTGCCAGTAGTATACGGCGGACTACCCCCTACAATGAGCAGTTCTTC
.,TRBV11-2,TRBJ2-5,TRBD1,CASSQRTGGETQYF,TGTGCCAGCAGCCAGAGGACAGGGGGAGAGACCCAGTACTTC
.,TRBV30,TRBJ1-2,TRBD1,CAWSEQGNYGYTF,TGTGCCTGGAGTGAACAGGGGAACTATGGCTACACCTTC
.,TRBV7-7,TRBJ2-2,TRBD2,CASSPGGRTGELFF,TGTGCCAGCAGCCCGGGGGGTAGGACCGGGGAGCTGTTTTTT
.,TRBV7-2,TRBJ2-2,.,CASSLAGALNTGELFF,TGTGCCAGCAGCTTAGCAGGGGCCCTGAACACCGGGGAGCTGTTTTTT
few,TRBV19,TRBJ1-3,TRBD1,CASSTRTGTGNTIYF,TGTGCCAGTAGTACCCGGACAGGGACTGGAAACACCATATATTTT
.,TRBV11-1,TRBJ2-1,TRBD2,CASSPRVLAGGNEQFF,TGTGCCAGCAGCCCAAGGGTCCTAGCGGGAGGTAATGAGCAGTTCTTC
.,TRBV13,TRBJ2-2,TRBD1,CASSLGGTANTGELFF,TGTGCCAGCAGCTTAGGGGGGACAGCCAACACCGGGGAGCTGTTTTTT
.,TRBV30,TRBJ2-2,.,CALKMTPGASGELFF,TGTGCCTTAAAGATGACCCCGGGTGCCTCCGGGGAGCTGTTTTTT
.,TRBV11-3,TRBJ1-3,.,CASSLGGRSGNTIYF,TGTGCCAGCAGCTTGGGTGGGAGATCTGGAAACACCATATATTTT
.,TRBV4-3,TRBJ1-3,.,CASSQDRGDSGNTIYF,TGCGCCAGCAGCCAAGATCGTGGAGATTCTGGAAACACCATATATTTT
.,TRBV7-3,TRBJ2-1,.,CASSLGGTPYNEQFF,TGTGCCAGCAGCTTAGGTGGGACTCCCTACAATGAGCAGTTCTTC
.,TRBV6-5,TRBJ2-3,.,CASSYSGRATDTQYF,TGTGCCAGCAGTTACTCGGGGAGAGCCACAGATACGCAGTATTTT
.,TRBV30,TRBJ1-2,.,CAWSGQTYGYTF,TGTGCCTGGAGTGGACAGACCTATGGCTACACCTTC
.,TRBV7-9,TRBJ1-2,.,CASSPRWEVNGYTF,TGTGCCAGCAGCCCGAGGTGGGAGGTAAATGGCTACACCTTC
.,TRBV7-9,TRBJ1-4,.,CASSLGQINEKLFF,TGTGCCAGCAGCTTAGGACAGATTAATGAAAAACTGTTTTTT
.,TRBV7-2,TRBJ2-2,TRBD1,CASSPNPTGDTGELFF,TGTGCCAGCAGTCCAAACCCAACAGGGGACACCGGGGAGCTGTTTTTT
few,TRBV5-5,TRBJ1-5,.,CASSLVGTLINQPQHF,TGTGCCAGCAGCCTGGTTGGGACACTGATAAATCAGCCCCAGCATTTT
.,TRBV27,TRBJ1-5,TRBD1,CASSLEGASQPQHF,TGTGCCAGCAGTTTAGAGGGGGCGAGTCAGCCCCAGCATTTT
.,TRBV6-5,TRBJ1-1,.,CASTNPREGAFF,TGTGCCAGCACCAACCCCCGGGAGGGAGCTTTCTTT
once,TRBV7-2,TRBJ2-3,.,CASSLNRLLQYF,TGTGCCAGCAGCTTAAACCGACTCCTGCAGTATTTT
.,TRBV5-1,TRBJ1-4,TRBD1,CASSPIPGTGFNEKLFF,TGCGCCAGCAGCCCGATACCCGGGACAGGTTTTAATGAAAAACTGTTTTTT
.,TRBV7-9,TRBJ2-7,.,CASSDVGAYEQYF,TGTGCCAGCAGCGACGTCGGGGCCTACGAGCAGTACTTC
.,TRBV9,TRBJ2-7,TRBD2,CASSPRLAGAYEQYF,TGTGCCAGCAGCCCTCGACTAGCGGGGGCCTACGAGCAGTACTTC
.,TRBV7-2,TRBJ2-7,TRBD2,CASSPTGTSPGEQYF,TGTGCCAGCAGCCCAACAGGGACTAGTCCCGGGGAGCAGTACTTC
once,TRBV10-3,TRBJ1-3,.,CAISEGADGNTIYF,TGTGCCATCAGTGAAGGGGCCGACGGGAACACCATATATTTT